This T cell receptor beta chain was recovered during a study of OX40 agonist ivuxolimab in advanced cancers. About the research overall: Patients were treated with ivuxolimab, an agonistic anti-OX40 (CD134) antibody. Enrolled patients in dose escalation had cancers that were hepatocellular carcinoma, melanoma, renal cell or head and neck cancer.

General observations from the study: In general, CD8+ T cells held more expanded clones than CD4+ did, on average.

Only in-frame clones appear in the TCRdb table, and some are missing; sequencing was by immunoSEQ multiplex PCR. In the table there are over 30,000 clones, around four fifths of which are singletons. On this clone: Its antigen remains unidentified.

This TCR derives from an adult with an advanced solid tumor such as melanoma, head and neck, liver or kidney cancer. The source was CD4+ or CD8+ T cells sorted from blood, collected in a trial of the OX40 agonist ivuxolimab.

Written as DNA, the CDR3 is TGTGCCAGCAGTTCCCAGGGAGGCAATCAGCCCCAGCATTTT. This encodes CASSSQGGNQPQHF. The chain recombines TRBV27 with TRBJ1-5; D is possibly TRBD1 (5 bases). Trimming took off 4 bases at V and 2 bases at J, with 9 bases between the two ends. Germline CDR1 MNHEY, CDR2 SMNVEV (reference sequence). The CDR3 covers 14 residues.